This paragraph reports one T cell receptor (beta chain). It lacks a known antigen. Base-call qualities are not available, and no considerably larger clone is one nucleotide away. The CDR3 runs 17 amino acids, cysteine and phenylalanine included. The read is trimmed to its CDR3 DNA, 51 bases read in frame from base 1. Relative to germline, V is 6 bases shorter and J is 1 base shorter, with 20 bases between their ends. The entry originates in a study of CD8+ T cells in alopecia areata (dated by TCRdb to 2016 to 2018). About the study as a whole: The treated patients took part in an open-label pilot trial in which moderate-to-severe alopecia areata was treated with oral tofacitinib at 5 to 10 mg twice daily. Tofacitinib was administered for 6 to 18 months, and 6 months of follow-up off drug were then conducted to assess delayed response and recurrence. In both human patients and the C3H/HeJ mouse model, the study applied high-throughput TCRbeta sequencing to look at T cell clonal expansion in alopecia areata. Scalp tissue and sorted CD4+ and CD8+ peripheral blood T cells from patchy and totalis/universalis alopecia areata patients and from healthy controls were covered by human TCRbeta sequencing. Patients on tofacitinib were biopsied at baseline and after 4 and 24 weeks of treatment, and several of the patients also had a later scalp biopsy. Scalp clonality was compared across normal scalp (n=4), patchy alopecia areata scalp (n=8), and alopecia totalis/universalis scalp (n=8). RNA was obtained with the PAXgene miRNA kit for fixed scalp, the miRNeasy kit for PBMCs, and the RNeasy kit for mouse skin. TCRbeta CDR3 regions were amplified by immunoSEQ multiplex PCR using 35 Vbeta forward and 13 Jbeta reverse primers.

The study at large found these results: Resident alphabeta T cells in normal human skin are also sequenced, complicating scalp TCR repertoire analysis, unlike mouse skin dominated by gammadelta T cells. Compared with mice, TCR sequences shared between patients were less clear, possibly partly because of HLA diversity across the patient population. Compared with normal scalp, lesional scalp had higher clonality and more expanded CD8+ clones, particularly in alopecia totalis/universalis, a pattern that suggests antigenic drive.

This specimen's time point label, per the study, means: baseline before oral tofacitinib. Lesional scalp punch biopsies and peripheral blood were collected from alopecia areata patients. PBMCs were isolated by density centrifugation and stained for CD3, CD4 and CD8, and CD4+ and CD8+ T cells were sorted on a FACSAria. The protocol used for the library was the immunoSEQ multiplex PCR assay. RNA was extracted from all samples and reverse transcribed into cDNA, which served as template for TCR sequencing. First-strand cDNA was synthesized with SuperScript III using a 2:1 mix of oligo-dT and random hexamers. A synthetic immune receptor repertoire was used to measure amplification bias, and any remaining bias was corrected computationally. The authors processed their data as follows. After raw reads were preprocessed to remove errors, the CDR3 was defined following IMGT conventions as running from the conserved cysteine to phenylalanine. Clonality was computed by normalizing Shannon entropy by log2 of the number of productive unique TCRs and subtracting the result from 1. CD4 or CD8 identity of scalp clones was inferred by cross-referencing scalp TCRbeta sequences with sorted blood CD4 and CD8 repertoires. In its TCRdb copy, this immuneACCESS table keeps in-frame sequences only and misses some clones. Where compared with another copy, unresolved V genes explain less than half of these, and the others have no known cause. The DNA was the basis for D and trimming; V, J and clone size are from that table. The sample data list approximately 150,000 clones, and 51% of these were observed just once. The top ten clones comprise approximately 1% of the sample.

Sequenced material: CD4+ T cells sorted from blood, taken at week 0. Recombination linked TRBV23-1 to TRBJ2-3; the D gene lacks a confident call. TRBV23-1 is treated as an ORF (open reading frame) with a function not yet certain. The TCR sequence derives from a human donor with alopecia areata. The nucleotide sequence reads TGCGCCAGCAGCCAAAGGGCAAGGGATCCCTGCACAGATACGCAGTATTTT. This codes for CASSQRARDPCTDTQYF.